The next 18 T cell receptor beta chains were all read from a single sample in a study of shared clonotypes between healthy human individuals. Sequencing was performed with immunoSEQ multiplex PCR; in TCRdb, only in-frame clones are kept and a portion is missing. The repertoire holds fewer than 650,000 clones, with roughly 79% as singletons. Sequencing was performed on PBMCs. These receptors all stem from a woman in her 40s in good health. Some clones in this sample may be carry-over from other donors' samples.

V gene TRBV7-9 combines with J gene TRBJ2-1; 12 bases match TRBD2. The V gene end was trimmed by 1 base and the J gene end by 8 bases; junction bases not matched to a gene: 0. Looked up from germline, CDR1 is SEHNR and CDR2 is FQNEAQ (reference sequence). The CDR3 loop spans 14 amino acids. The CDR3 sequence is CASSLGTSGDEQFF. Written as DNA, the CDR3 is TGTGCCAGCAGCTTAGGGACTAGCGGGGATGAGCAGTTCTTC. The entire variable domain, with the rest obtained from reference TRBV7-9 and TRBJ2-1, is as follows: DTGVSQNPRHKITKRGQNVTFRCDPISEHNRLYWYRQTLGQGPEFLTYFQNEAQLEKSRLLSDRFSAERPKGSFSTLEIQRTEQGDSAMYLCASSLGTSGDEQFFGPGTRLTVL.

This clone was detected only once. The V and J genes are TRBV27 and TRBJ1-2, with TRBD1 as a possible D gene (5 bases). V dropped 2 bases and J dropped 2 bases, with 6 bases sitting between them. The CDR3 is 13 amino acids. CDR1 is MNHEY and CDR2 is SMNVEV in the germline V gene (reference sequence). This CDR3 reads CASSLDRNYGYTF. The CDR3 bases are TGTGCCAGCAGTTTAGACAGAAACTATGGCTACACCTTC.

This rearrangement joins TRBV6-1 to TRBJ2-3; perhaps TRBD2 as D (7 bases). This CDR3 region has 13 residues. Germline V gives CDR1 MNHNS, CDR2 SASEGT. The ends were cut back, 7 bases at V and 5 bases at J, with 13 bases in the middle. The CDR3 protein is CASKGGGGDTQYF. In DNA form, the CDR3 reads TGTGCCAGCAAGGGGGGGGGCGGAGATACGCAGTATTTT.

The gene calls are TRBV5-8 and TRBJ1-2, with D possibly being TRBD1 (5 bases). This CDR3 spans 14 amino acids. Trimming pared 1 base from V and 8 bases from J, leaving 15 bases between. In germline, CDR1 is SGHTS, CDR2 YDEGEE. The CDR3 spells CASSLSPGQYGYTF. The DNA of the CDR3 is TGTGCCAGCAGCTTGAGTCCGGGGCAGTACGGCTACACCTTC.

This clone came up once. CDR3 DNA sequence: TGTGCCAGCAGCCGGACAGAAGAAGCTTTCTTT. It encodes CASSRTEEAFF. The chain joins TRBV7-3 to TRBJ1-1, with D perhaps matching TRBD1 (6 bases). The germline CDR1 and CDR2 sequences are SGHTA and FQGTGA. This CDR3 comprises 11 residues. The ends were cut back, 5 bases at V and 8 bases at J, with 9 bases in the middle. Using reference TRBV7-3 and TRBJ1-1 for the parts outside the CDR3, the full variable domain is GAGVSQTPSNKVTEKGKYVELRCDPISGHTALYWYRQSLGQGPEFLIYFQGTGAADDSGLPNDRFFAVRPEGSVSTLKIQRTERGDSAVYLCASSRTEEAFFGQGTRLTVV.

This clone was seen just once. The rearrangement joins TRBV2 to TRBJ2-3; D is possibly TRBD2 (6 bases). The CDR3 spans 12 residues. Germline V gives CDR1 SNHLY, CDR2 FYNNEI. The V and J ends lost 6 bases and 5 bases respectively, with 9 bases between them. CDR3 in amino acids: CASRRDLDTQYF. The CDR3 DNA reads TGTGCCAGCAGGAGGGACTTAGATACGCAGTATTTT.

Written as DNA, the CDR3 is TGTGCCAGTAAAGTGGGGATCTACACTGAAGCTTTCTTT. It codes for CASKVGIYTEAFF. The V call is TRBV19, the J call TRBJ1-1; D not certain. The germline CDR1 and CDR2 sequences are LNHDA and SQIVND (reference sequence). Trimming removed 7 bases at V and 3 bases at J, with 12 bases between. The CDR3 consists of 13 residues.

This sequence joins TRBV28 and TRBJ1-3, with no clear D. Per the germline V gene, CDR1 is MDHEN and CDR2 is SYDVKM. With 1 base removed from V and 0 bases from J, the gap between germline ends came to 4 bases. CDR3 size: 14 residues. The CDR3 spells CASSLSFSGNTIYF. The CDR3 nucleotides are TGTGCCAGCAGTTTATCCTTCTCTGGAAACACCATATATTTT.

To note about this clone: Other DNA sequences in this sample translate to the same CDR3. This chain uses TRBV19 with TRBJ1-1; possible D gene TRBD1, 6 bases. Per the germline V gene, CDR1 is LNHDA and CDR2 is SQIVND (reference sequence). CDR3 size: 13 residues. Trimming pared 4 bases from V and 2 bases from J, leaving 8 bases between. DNA of the CDR3: TGTGCCAGTAGTAGGACAGCTAACACTGAAGCTTTCTTT. It is translated as CASSRTANTEAFF.

V gene TRBV30 combines with J gene TRBJ1-4; D is unclear. V shed 2 bases and J shed 5 bases, with 15 bases lying between them. The CDR3 extends over 15 amino acids. Per the germline V gene, CDR1 is GTSNPN and CDR2 is SVGIG (reference sequence). The CDR3 DNA sequence: TGTGCCTGGAGTATTGAACCCGGGAGCAATGAAAAACTGTTTTTT. Its translation is CAWSIEPGSNEKLFF.

This clone was seen more than once but under ten times. The chain recombines TRBV30 with TRBJ1-5; D might be TRBD1 (6 bases). The CDR3 totals 13 residues. Germline CDR1 is GTSNPN and CDR2 is SVGIG (reference sequence). Trimming pared 2 bases from V and 5 bases from J, leaving 10 bases between. The CDR3, as DNA: TGTGCCTGGAGTCCAGGGGAAGATCAGCCCCAGCATTTT. Translated: CAWSPGEDQPQHF. The full variable domain, in which reference TRBV30 and TRBJ1-5 provide the parts outside the CDR3, is SQTIHQWPATLVQPVGSPLSLECTVEGTSNPNLYWYRQAAGRGLQLLFYSVGIGQISSEVPQNLSASRPQDRQFILSSKKLLLSDSGFYLCAWSPGEDQPQHFGDGTRLSIL.

The chain uses TRBV30 and TRBJ2-2; tentatively, D is TRBD1 (6 bases). Trimming shortened V by 2 bases and J by 13 bases, and 14 bases separated the two germline ends. The CDR3 is 12 residues long. Germline V gives CDR1 GTSNPN, CDR2 SVGIG (reference sequence). The DNA for the CDR3 is TGTGCCTGGAGTCTGGGGGCGGTGGGGCTGTTTTTT. Its protein is CAWSLGAVGLFF.

V and J are TRBV9 and TRBJ1-1, with TRBD1 matching 9 bases. CDR1 is SGDLS and CDR2 is YYNGEE in the germline V gene. The CDR3 has 14 residues. V shed 0 bases, J shed 9 bases, and the junction held 6 bases outside the gene matches. CDR3 DNA sequence: TGTGCCAGCAGCGTAGGGGGACAGGGAAAAAAAGCTTTCTTT. Translation gives CASSVGGQGKKAFF.

The chain has TRBV6-5 and TRBJ2-1; perhaps TRBD1 as D (6 bases). With 8 bases removed from V and 8 bases from J, the gap between germline ends came to 19 bases. The length of the CDR3 is 14 residues. Germline V gene sequence: CDR1 MNHEY, CDR2 SVGAGI. The CDR3 DNA follows: TGTGCCAGCCTTGGGCCAGGGGTTCGCGATGAGCAGTTCTTC. Protein product: CASLGPGVRDEQFF.

This clone was picked up one time. The rearrangement joins TRBV9 to TRBJ2-6, with 9 bases that match TRBD1. J gave up 3 bases and V 3 bases, and 4 bases lay outside the gene matches. The germline gives CDR1 SGDLS, CDR2 YYNGEE. CDR3 length: 16 residues. DNA of the CDR3: TGTGCCAGCAGCGCACAGGGGGCGCATGGGGCCAACGTCCTGACTTTC. Protein product: CASSAQGAHGANVLTF.

This clone was detected only a few times. Within the sample, other DNA sequences also encode this same CDR3. The CDR3 reads CASSVGTANTEAFF. In nucleotides, the CDR3 is TGTGCCAGCAGCGTAGGGACAGCGAACACTGAAGCTTTCTTT. The genes are TRBV9 and TRBJ1-1; D possibly corresponds to TRBD1 (6 bases). Germline values: CDR1 SGDLS, CDR2 YYNGEE. Trimming took off 0 bases at V and 1 base at J, with 7 bases between the two ends. This CDR3 is 14 amino acids long.

The chain recombines TRBV7-9 with TRBJ1-2; 8 nucleotides line up with TRBD1. This CDR3 is 16 amino acids long. The germline CDR1 and CDR2 sequences are SEHNR and FQNEAQ (reference sequence). J lost 4 bases, V lost 5 bases, and 12 bases had no gene match. The CDR3 loop is CASSPWTGTSGYGYTF. The CDR3 DNA is TGTGCCAGCAGCCCCTGGACAGGGACGAGCGGCTATGGCTACACCTTC.

This sequence joins TRBV9 and TRBJ2-1; 12 bases match TRBD2. The CDR3 runs to 16 residues. V was pared by 4 bases and J by 5 bases, with 7 bases of the junction left unmatched. Germline V gene lookup returns CDR1 SGDLS and CDR2 YYNGEE. The CDR3 loop reads CASSPRLAGVNNEQFF. The CDR3 DNA follows: TGTGCCAGCAGCCCAAGACTAGCGGGAGTAAACAATGAGCAGTTCTTC.